Following are 27 T cell receptor beta chains from one sample sequenced in a study of blood T cell repertoires in COVID-19. Using immunoSEQ multiplex PCR, the repertoire was profiled, and TCRdb retains in-frame clones only, with some absent. The table records approximately 150,000 clones, roughly 84% of them present only once. Sequencing was carried out using PBMCs or T cells enriched from blood (not recorded which). The receptor source for this set is a man between 65 and 79 years old who had been exposed to COVID-19.

This chain joins TRBV7-2 and TRBJ1-1; D is uncertain. The germline V gene has CDR1 SGHTA and CDR2 FQGNSA. With 6 bases removed from V and 1 base from J, the gap between germline ends came to 12 bases. This CDR3 has 14 residues. CDR3: CASRRSEGNTEAFF. The CDR3 DNA sequence: TGTGCCAGCAGGAGGAGTGAAGGGAACACTGAAGCTTTCTTT. Looking up the rest from reference TRBV7-2 and TRBJ1-1 gives the full variable domain: GAGVSQSPSNKVTEKGKDVELRCDPISGHTALYWYRQSLGQGLEFLIYFQGNSAPDKSGLPSDRFSAERTGGSVSTLTIQRTQQEDSAVYLCASRRSEGNTEAFFGQGTRLTVV.

The CDR3 DNA reads TGTGCCGCCAGATTCGAGGGTAACACTGAAGCTTTCTTT. Translation: CAARFEGNTEAFF. The chain couples TRBV10-3 to TRBJ1-1; no clear D gene. The germline V gene encodes CDR1 ENHRY and CDR2 SYGVKD. The CDR3 extends over 13 amino acids. V dropped 11 bases and J dropped 2 bases, with 15 bases sitting between them.

In this sample, this clone turned up once. The CDR3 reads CASSFGQGARGNTIYF. The CDR3 DNA reads as TGTGCCAGCAGTTTTGGACAGGGGGCGAGAGGAAACACCATATATTTT. The chain couples TRBV7-9 to TRBJ1-3; 11 nucleotides align to TRBD1. Trimming at V came to 6 bases and at J to 4 bases, leaving 8 bases not matched to a gene. Germline V gene sequence: CDR1 SEHNR, CDR2 FQNEAQ (reference sequence). The CDR3 extends over 16 amino acids. The variable domain in full, completed from reference TRBV7-9 and TRBJ1-3, reads DTGVSQNPRHKITKRGQNVTFRCDPISEHNRLYWYRQTLGQGPEFLTYFQNEAQLEKSRLLSDRFSAERPKGSFSTLEIQRTEQGDSAMYLCASSFGQGARGNTIYFGEGSWLTVV.

The chain recombines TRBV3-1 (or the pseudogene TRBV3-2) with TRBJ1-1, with a weak D call TRBD1 (6 bases). V lost 2 bases, J lost 11 bases, and 18 bases lay in between. CDR3 length: 14 residues. Germline CDR1 and CDR2: LGHDT and YNNKEL (reference sequence). The CDR3 DNA is TGTGCCAGCAGCCAACTTTTACAGGGCAATGAGGCTTTCTTT. It specifies CASSQLLQGNEAFF.

Points on this clone: Other DNA variants within this sample encode the same CDR3. The chain couples TRBV7-2 to TRBJ2-2; tentative D call: TRBD2 (6 bases). Trimming took off 1 base at V and 1 base at J, with 7 bases between the two ends. Looked up from germline, CDR1 is SGHTA and CDR2 is FQGNSA. The CDR3 extends over 15 amino acids. CDR3 nucleotides: TGTGCCAGCAGCTTAGGCGGGGTGAACACCGGGGAGCTGTTTTTT. Protein sequence: CASSLGGVNTGELFF.

The chain combines TRBV7-9 with TRBJ1-1, with a possible D match to TRBD1 (5 bases). V shed 8 bases and J shed 0 bases, with 7 bases lying between them. Germline V lookup: CDR1 SEHNR, CDR2 FQNEAQ (reference sequence). The CDR3 is 12 residues long. For the CDR3, the DNA is TGTGCCAGCGAAGGGGTGAACACTGAAGCTTTCTTT. Translated, it gives CASEGVNTEAFF. The full variable domain, in which reference TRBV7-9 and TRBJ1-1 provide the parts outside the CDR3, is DTGVSQNPRHKITKRGQNVTFRCDPISEHNRLYWYRQTLGQGPEFLTYFQNEAQLEKSRLLSDRFSAERPKGSFSTLEIQRTEQGDSAMYLCASEGVNTEAFFGQGTRLTVV.

V gene TRBV5-1 combines with J gene TRBJ2-5; D call uncertain. V shed 3 bases and J shed 5 bases, with 14 bases lying between them. The germline CDR1 and CDR2 sequences are SGHRS and YFSETQ. CDR3 length: 14 amino acids. Here the CDR3 DNA reads TGCGCCAGCAGCTCCGCACTCCCCCGGGAGACCCAGTACTTC. Protein: CASSSALPRETQYF.

V gene TRBV11-3 combines with J gene TRBJ1-5; no clear D gene. Germline V lookup: CDR1 SGHNT, CDR2 YENEEA. The CDR3 has 13 residues. This CDR3 reads CGQTARGNQPQHF. The CDR3 coding sequence is TGTGGTCAGACGGCCCGGGGCAATCAGCCCCAGCATTTT.

The chain employs TRBV24-1 and TRBJ2-4; tentative D call: TRBD1 (6 bases). V lost 4 bases and J 0 bases, leaving 15 bases between the germline ends. The germline V gene encodes CDR1 KGHDR and CDR2 SFDVKD. This CDR3 is 17 amino acids long. This CDR3 is CATSDPGTPGAKNIQYF. CDR3 nucleotides: TGTGCCACCAGTGACCCGGGGACACCAGGAGCCAAAAACATTCAGTACTTC.

The chain combines TRBV30 with TRBJ2-2, with D possibly being TRBD1 (5 bases). The CDR3 length is 14 residues. CDR1 and CDR2 (germline): GTSNPN, SVGIG (reference sequence). Between the trimmed V and J ends, which lost 2 bases and 5 bases, there was a span of 12 bases. The DNA for the CDR3 is TGTGCCTGGAGTTTCCAGGGAAAAACCGGGGAGCTGTTTTTT. This gives the protein CAWSFQGKTGELFF.

This chain connects TRBV3-1 (or the pseudogene TRBV3-2) to TRBJ1-5; D is unclear. Trimming cost V 2 bases and J 4 bases, with 12 bases left between them. Per the germline V gene, CDR1 is LGHDT and CDR2 is YNNKEL (reference sequence). This CDR3 has 15 residues. The CDR3 DNA reads TGTGCCAGCAGCCAATATGGGCAAGGAAATCAGCCCCAGCATTTT. It is translated as CASSQYGQGNQPQHF.

The chain has TRBV3-1 (or the pseudogene TRBV3-2) and TRBJ2-7, with a possible D match to TRBD1 (5 bases). The V gene's germline CDR1 is LGHDT and CDR2 YNNKEL (reference sequence). The germline V and J ends were trimmed by 3 bases and 3 bases, with 15 bases remaining between them. CDR3 length: 15 residues. The CDR3 DNA is TGTGCCAGCAGCCATGGTCAGGGTTTCTACTACGAGCAGTACTTC. Translated: CASSHGQGFYYEQYF.

This chain joins TRBV7-2 and TRBJ1-1; maybe TRBD1 (6 bases). V was trimmed by 1 base and J by 4 bases, leaving 10 bases between them. Germline V lookup: CDR1 SGHTA, CDR2 FQGNSA. The CDR3 covers 14 residues. The DNA of the CDR3 is TGTGCCAGCAGCTTAGTTTTAGGGGGCACTGAAGCTTTCTTT. It is translated as CASSLVLGGTEAFF.

The rearrangement links TRBV11-3 to TRBJ2-3; D gene ambiguous. This CDR3 is 15 amino acids long. Germline lookup yields CDR1 SGHNT and CDR2 YENEEA. Trimming took off 4 bases at V and 5 bases at J, with 16 bases between the two ends. CDR3 residues: CASSSEGQRGDTQYF. DNA of the CDR3: TGTGCCAGCAGCTCCGAAGGCCAGCGAGGAGATACGCAGTATTTT.

The chain recombines TRBV19 with TRBJ2-3; perhaps TRBD1 as D (7 bases). CDR3 length equals 15 residues. Germline lookup yields CDR1 LNHDA and CDR2 SQIVND (reference sequence). V lost 3 bases and J lost 3, with 13 bases in between. The CDR3 bases are TGTGCCAGTAGTATGGAGGGGGCTATGACAGATACGCAGTATTTT. Its translation: CASSMEGAMTDTQYF.

The CDR3 DNA sequence: TGTGCCAGCAGTGGGGGACACCTAACCTCTGGAAACACCATATATTTT. It yields the protein CASSGGHLTSGNTIYF. This chain joins TRBV2 and TRBJ1-3; a weak D match, TRBD1 (6 bases). V lost 4 bases and J lost 0, with 13 bases in between. The V gene's germline CDR1 is SNHLY and CDR2 FYNNEI. CDR3 length: 16 amino acids.

Only one count was recorded for this clone. The V call is TRBV3-1 (or the pseudogene TRBV3-2), the J call TRBJ2-1, with 13 positions matching TRBD2. Germline V CDR1 and CDR2: LGHDT, YNNKEL (reference sequence). This CDR3 has 16 amino acids. The V gene end was trimmed by 6 bases and the J gene end by 9 bases; junction bases not matched to a gene: 11. CDR3 coding DNA: TGTGCCAGCAGTTCTAATGGACTAGCGGGAGCTAGTGAGCAGTTCTTC. Translating gives CASSSNGLAGASEQFF.

This clone was seen only once. The V gene is TRBV9, the J gene TRBJ2-3; 10 bases fit TRBD2. After removal of 0 bases from V and 2 bases from J, the junction contained 3 bases not matched to a gene. The CDR3 spans 16 residues. Germline lookup yields CDR1 SGDLS and CDR2 YYNGEE. This chain's CDR3 is CASSVGGTSVTDTQYF. The CDR3 nucleotides read TGTGCCAGCAGCGTAGGTGGGACTAGCGTCACAGATACGCAGTATTTT.

In the case of this clone: Other DNA sequences from this sample encode an identical CDR3 as well. The chain employs TRBV5-1 and TRBJ2-3; 9 positions match TRBD2. The trim removed 0 bases at V and 1 base at J, leaving 3 bases unmatched. Per the germline V gene, CDR1 is SGHRS and CDR2 is YFSETQ. The CDR3 contains 16 residues. The CDR3 is CASSLVAGGRTDTQYF. For the CDR3, the DNA is TGCGCCAGCAGCTTGGTTGCGGGGGGGCGCACAGATACGCAGTATTTT.

The table lists this clone with a few counts. Other nucleotide sequences from this sample produce the same CDR3. The J gene is TRBJ1-4, the V gene TRBV28, with no clear D. Germline loops: CDR1 MDHEN, CDR2 SYDVKM. The CDR3 is made up of 11 amino acids. V lost 6 bases to trimming and J lost 7 bases, with 6 bases between them. The CDR3 region is CASSRGEKLFF. CDR3 coding DNA: TGTGCCAGCAGCCGGGGTGAAAAACTGTTTTTT.

This sequence joins TRBV18 and TRBJ2-5; D possibly corresponds to TRBD1 (5 bases). Germline V gene data show CDR1 as KGHSH and CDR2 as LQKENI. Between the trimmed V and J ends, which lost 1 base and 2 bases, there was a span of 11 bases. CDR3 length equals 15 residues. CDR3 coding DNA: TGTGCCAGCTCACCACGACAGTCTTTTCAAGAGACCCAGTACTTC. This gives the protein CASSPRQSFQETQYF.

The rearrangement uses TRBV11-2 and TRBJ1-2; perhaps TRBD1 as D (5 bases). This CDR3 region has 14 residues. V was cut by 1 base and J by 7 bases, with 13 bases left in between. In germline, CDR1 is SGHAT, CDR2 FQNNGV. The CDR3 loop is CASSLVMDTGGYTF. CDR3 nucleotides: TGTGCCAGCAGCTTAGTAATGGACACAGGTGGCTACACCTTC.

DNA for the CDR3: TGTGCCAGCAGCCAAGGAGTAACGCGGGAGTTAGGCAATGAGCAGTTCTTC. This sequence encodes CASSQGVTRELGNEQFF. The chain is built from TRBV13 and TRBJ2-1; the match to TRBD2 covers 7 bases. V trimming: 5 bases; J trimming: 6 bases; junction bases outside the gene matches: 16. This CDR3 is built from 17 residues. Germline assignment: CDR1 PRHDT and CDR2 FYEKMQ (reference sequence). Full variable domain (remainder filled in from reference TRBV13 and TRBJ2-1): AAGVIQSPRHLIKEKRETATLKCYPIPRHDTVYWYQQGPGQDPQFLISFYEKMQSDKGSIPDRFSAQQFSDYHSELNMSSLELGDSALYFCASSQGVTRELGNEQFFGPGTRLTVL.

The gene calls are TRBV20-1 and TRBJ2-7; TRBD1 matches at 8 bases. The germline CDR1 and CDR2 sequences are DFQATT and SNEGSKA (reference sequence). The CDR3 loop spans 14 amino acids. The ends lost 3 bases at V and 1 base at J; junction bases unmatched: 5. The DNA for the CDR3 is TGCAGTGCTAGTCGACAGGGGCGGTCCTACGAGCAGTACTTC. Protein sequence: CSASRQGRSYEQYF.

This clone came up once. V is TRBV5-4 and J is TRBJ2-1; TRBD2 matches at 8 bases. There are 15 residues in the CDR3. Per germline, CDR1 SGHNT and CDR2 YYREEE (reference sequence). J gave up 7 bases and V 3 bases, and 9 bases lay outside the gene matches. As DNA, the CDR3 is TGTGCCAGCAGCTACGGGGGGGATGTTGGAAATGAGCAGTTCTTC. Its protein product is CASSYGGDVGNEQFF.

V and J are TRBV2 and TRBJ1-1; D not certain. CDR1 and CDR2 from the germline V gene are SNHLY and FYNNEI. Trimming took off 1 base at V and 5 bases at J, with 5 bases between the two ends. The CDR3 consists of 12 residues. For the CDR3, the DNA is TGTGCCAGCAGTGAAGGAGGTACTGAAGCTTTCTTT. Protein: CASSEGGTEAFF.

The table lists this clone with a count of one. The chain joins TRBV5-8 to TRBJ2-1, with TRBD1 matching over 7 bases. This CDR3 has 16 residues. The J segment lost 5 bases and the V segment lost 4 bases, leaving 12 bases of the junction unmatched. Germline V gene sequence: CDR1 SGHTS, CDR2 YDEGEE. The CDR3 region has the DNA TGTGCCAGCAGCGCTACCGGGACAGAGATAGACAATGAGCAGTTCTTC. Its translation: CASSATGTEIDNEQFF.